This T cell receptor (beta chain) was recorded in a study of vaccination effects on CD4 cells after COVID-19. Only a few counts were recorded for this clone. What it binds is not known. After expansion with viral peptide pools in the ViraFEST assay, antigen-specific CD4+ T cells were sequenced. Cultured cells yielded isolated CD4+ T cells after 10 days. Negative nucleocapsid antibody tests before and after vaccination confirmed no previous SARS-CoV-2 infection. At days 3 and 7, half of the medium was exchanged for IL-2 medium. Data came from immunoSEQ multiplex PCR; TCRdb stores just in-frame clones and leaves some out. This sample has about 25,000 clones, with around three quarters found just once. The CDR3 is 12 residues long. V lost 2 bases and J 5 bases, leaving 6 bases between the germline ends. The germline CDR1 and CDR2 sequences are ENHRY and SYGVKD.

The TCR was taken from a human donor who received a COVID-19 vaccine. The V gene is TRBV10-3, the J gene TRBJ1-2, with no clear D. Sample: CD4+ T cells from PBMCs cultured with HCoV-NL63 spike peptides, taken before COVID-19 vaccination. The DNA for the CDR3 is TGTGCCATCAGTGAGGATCGGTATGGCTACACCTTC. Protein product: CAISEDRYGYTF.